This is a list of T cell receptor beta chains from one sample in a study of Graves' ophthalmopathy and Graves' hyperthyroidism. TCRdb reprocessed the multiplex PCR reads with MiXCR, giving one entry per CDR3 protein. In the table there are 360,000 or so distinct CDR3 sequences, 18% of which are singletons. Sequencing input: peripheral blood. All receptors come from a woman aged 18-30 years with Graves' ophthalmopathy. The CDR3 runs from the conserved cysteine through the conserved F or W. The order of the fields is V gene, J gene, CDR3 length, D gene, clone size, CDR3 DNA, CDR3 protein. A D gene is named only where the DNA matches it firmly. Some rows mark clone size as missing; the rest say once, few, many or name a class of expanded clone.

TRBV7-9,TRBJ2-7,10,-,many,TGTGCCAGCAGGGGATCCGAGCAGTACTTC,CASRGSEQYF
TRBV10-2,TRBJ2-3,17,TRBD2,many,TGCGCCAGCAGGGGACTAGCGGGGGTTAAATCGACAGATACGCAGTATTTT,CASRGLAGVKSTDTQYF
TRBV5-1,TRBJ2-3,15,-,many,TGCGCCAGCAGCTTAGCGCAGGGGACCACAGATACGCAGTATTTT,CASSLAQGTTDTQYF
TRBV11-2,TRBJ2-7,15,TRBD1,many,TGTGCCAGCAGCTTAGAAGGGCAGGGGGCGTACGAGCAGTACTTC,CASSLEGQGAYEQYF
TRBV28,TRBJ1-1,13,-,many,TGTGCCAGCATGTTTTTGGGCTTCACTGAAGCTTTCTTT,CASMFLGFTEAFF
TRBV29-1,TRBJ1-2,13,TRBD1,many,TGCAGCGTTGGTACAGGGGCCTTGGGTGGCTACACCTTC,CSVGTGALGGYTF
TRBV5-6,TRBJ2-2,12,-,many,TGTGCCAGCACGCTTGGACGCGGGGAGCTGTTTTTT,CASTLGRGELFF
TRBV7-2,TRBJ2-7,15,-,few,TGTGCCAGCAGCTTATTAGGGTCCCCCGGGGACGAGCAGTACTTC,CASSLLGSPGDEQYF
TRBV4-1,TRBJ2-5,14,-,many,TGCGCCAGCAGCCAAGTACTAGTCGCGGAGACCCAGTACTTC,CASSQVLVAETQYF
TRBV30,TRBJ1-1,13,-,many,TGTGCCTGGAGTAAACAGGGCCTCACTGAAGCTTTCTTT,CAWSKQGLTEAFF
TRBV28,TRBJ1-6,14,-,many,TGTGCCAGCATTCGGTCCCCTCTTCATTCACCCCTCCACTTT,CASIRSPLHSPLHF
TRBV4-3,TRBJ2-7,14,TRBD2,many,TGCGCCAGCAGCCAAGATAGCGGGACCTACGAGCAGTACTTC,CASSQDSGTYEQYF
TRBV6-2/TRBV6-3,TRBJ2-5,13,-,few,TGTGCCAGCACCAAAGACAGGTGGGAGACCCAGTACTTC,CASTKDRWETQYF
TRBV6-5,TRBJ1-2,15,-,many,TGTGCCAGCAGTACCTCAGAGACGCGGACGAATGGCTACACCTTC,CASSTSETRTNGYTF
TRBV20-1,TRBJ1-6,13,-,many,TGCAGTGCTGAAGGACATGATAATTCACCCCTCCACTTT,CSAEGHDNSPLHF
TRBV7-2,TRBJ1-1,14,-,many,TGTGCCAGCAGTCCGGACGGGGTAGAGACTGAAGCTTTCTTT,CASSPDGVETEAFF
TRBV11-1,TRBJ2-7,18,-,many,TGTGCCAGCAGCTTAGCAATGGGTCTCGGTCCGGGCTCCTACGAGCAGTACTTC,CASSLAMGLGPGSYEQYF
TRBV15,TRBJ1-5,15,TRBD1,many,TGTGCCACCAGCGAAGGGACAGGGGGTTTGCAGCCCCAGCATTTT,CATSEGTGGLQPQHF
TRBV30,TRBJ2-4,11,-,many,TGTGCCTGGAGTGGCGGAAACATTCAGTACTTC,CAWSGGNIQYF
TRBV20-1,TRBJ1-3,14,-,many,TGCAGTGCTAGAGACCGGCAGACTGGAAACACCATATATTTT,CSARDRQTGNTIYF
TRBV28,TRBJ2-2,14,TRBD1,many,TGTGCCAGCCCCCGGGACAGGTTTTCGGGGGAGCTGTTTTTT,CASPRDRFSGELFF
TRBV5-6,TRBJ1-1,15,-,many,TGTGCCAGCAGCTTGGGGCTTTTCAGGGGCACTGAAGCTTTCTTT,CASSLGLFRGTEAFF
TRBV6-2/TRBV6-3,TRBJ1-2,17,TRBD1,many,TGTGCCAGCAATCCCCAGCTCGGGACAGGGGCTTACTATGGCTACACCTTC,CASNPQLGTGAYYGYTF
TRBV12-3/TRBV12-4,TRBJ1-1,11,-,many,TGTGCCAGCAGTTTAACCTCTGAAGCTTTCTTT,CASSLTSEAFF
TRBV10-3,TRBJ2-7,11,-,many,TGTGCCATCAGTGAGGCCTACGAGCAGTACTTC,CAISEAYEQYF
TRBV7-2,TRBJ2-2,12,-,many,TGTGCCAGCAGCCGACAGACCGGGGAGCTGTTTTTT,CASSRQTGELFF
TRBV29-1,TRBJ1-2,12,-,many,TGCAGCGTACTGGGGTCTAACTATGGCTACACCTTC,CSVLGSNYGYTF
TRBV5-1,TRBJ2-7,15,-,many,TGCGCCAGCAGCTTGGACCCGGGGTACCTTTGGGAGCAGTACTTC,CASSLDPGYLWEQYF
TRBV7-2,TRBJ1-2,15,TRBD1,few,TGTGCCAGCAGCTTTTTTACAGGGGATAACTATGGCTACACCTTC,CASSFFTGDNYGYTF
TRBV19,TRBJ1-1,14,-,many,TGTGCCAGTAAATCCCCCGGACGTAACACTGAAGCTTTCTTT,CASKSPGRNTEAFF
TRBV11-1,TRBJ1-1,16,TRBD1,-,TGTGCCAGCAGCTCTCCAGGGGGGTGGATGAACACTGAAGCTTTCTTT,CASSSPGGWMNTEAFF
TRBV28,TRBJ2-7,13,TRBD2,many,TGTGCCAGCGGGCGGGGGGAAACATACGAGCAGTACTTC,CASGRGETYEQYF
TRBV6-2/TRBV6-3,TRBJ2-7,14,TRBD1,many,TGTGCCGCCCTAGGGGGACAGGGGGCCTACGAGCAGTACTTC,CAALGGQGAYEQYF
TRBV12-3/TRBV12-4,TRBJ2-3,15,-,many,TGTGCCAGCAGTTTCGACAGGGAGGACACAGATACGCAGTATTTT,CASSFDREDTDTQYF
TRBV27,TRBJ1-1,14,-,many,TGTGCCAGCAGTCCCCTGAAGATTCACGCTGAAGCTTTCTTT,CASSPLKIHAEAFF
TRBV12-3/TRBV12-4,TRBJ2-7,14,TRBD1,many,TGTGCCAGCAGTTTACCGACAGGGAACTACGAGCAGTACTTC,CASSLPTGNYEQYF
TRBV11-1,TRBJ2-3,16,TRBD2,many,TGTGCCAGCAGCTTTGCTAGCGGGGCCAGCACAGATACGCAGTATTTT,CASSFASGASTDTQYF
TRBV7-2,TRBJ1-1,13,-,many,TGTGCCAGCAGCTCTTTAAGGAGGACTGAAGCTTTCTTT,CASSSLRRTEAFF
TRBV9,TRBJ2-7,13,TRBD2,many,TGTGCCAGCAGCGTAGATCCAGCGGGAGAGCAGTACTTC,CASSVDPAGEQYF
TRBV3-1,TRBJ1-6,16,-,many,TGTGCCAGCAGCTTCCCCCGCAGGGGCCATAATTCACCCCTCCACTTT,CASSFPRRGHNSPLHF
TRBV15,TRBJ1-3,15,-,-,TGTGCCACCAGCAGAGATAGGGTGGCCGGAAACACCATATATTTT,CATSRDRVAGNTIYF
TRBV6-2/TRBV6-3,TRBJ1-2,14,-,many,TGTGCCAGCAGGGGCGGGCGATACTACTATGGCTACACCTTC,CASRGGRYYYGYTF
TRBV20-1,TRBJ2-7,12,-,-,TGCAGTGCTAGCGGGATGTTCTACGAGCAGTACTTC,CSASGMFYEQYF
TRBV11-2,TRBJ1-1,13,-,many,TGTGCCAGCAGCTTAGTTGTGGAGCTCGAAGCTTTCTTT,CASSLVVELEAFF
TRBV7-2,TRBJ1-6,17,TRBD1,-,TGTGCCAGCAGCTTAGACCGACAGGGATGGGGGTCTTGGACCCTCCACTTT,CASSLDRQGWGSWTLHF
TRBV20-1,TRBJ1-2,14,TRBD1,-,TGCAGTGCTAGCCCGACAGGGGTGGGCTATGGCTACACCTTC,CSASPTGVGYGYTF
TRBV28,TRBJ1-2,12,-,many,TGTGCCAGCAAGGGCCGGGGTTATGGCTACACCTTC,CASKGRGYGYTF
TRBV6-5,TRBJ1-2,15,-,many,TGTGCCAGCAGTTACGGGGTGGGGGCGCGTAATGGCTACACCTTC,CASSYGVGARNGYTF
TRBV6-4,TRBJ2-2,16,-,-,TGTGCCAGCAGGACTACTACAGGGATCCGGGGCTGGGAGCTGTTTTTT,CASRTTTGIRGWELFF
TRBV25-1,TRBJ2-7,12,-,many,TGTGCCAGCACGGAGGGGGCCTACGAGCAGTACTTC,CASTEGAYEQYF
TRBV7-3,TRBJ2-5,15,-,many,TGTGCCAGCAGCTTAACGGCGGCGACCCAAGAGACCCAGTACTTC,CASSLTAATQETQYF
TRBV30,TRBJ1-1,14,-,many,TGTGCCTGGATTACGAGGGTAGCGGACACTGAAGCTTTCTTT,CAWITRVADTEAFF
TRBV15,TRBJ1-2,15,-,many,TGTGCCACCAGCAGTGGGAGTTGGGGGCCCGGTGGCTACACCTTC,CATSSGSWGPGGYTF
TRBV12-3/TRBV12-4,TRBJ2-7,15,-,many,TGTGCCAGCAGCCGCAGGGGCCATGCGGCGGGCGAGCAGTACTTC,CASSRRGHAAGEQYF